The rows below give T cell receptor beta chains drawn from one sample of a study of cytomegalovirus exposure and HLA in healthy donors. The assay was immunoSEQ multiplex PCR, and TCRdb's table has in-frame clones only and misses some. This table has around 130,000 clones, around four fifths appearing once. Sample: PBMCs. These receptors all stem from a woman in her forties in good health and CMV-seropositive. Both conserved end residues are part of each CDR3. Fields, in order: D gene, clone size, V gene, J gene, CDR3 length, CDR3 protein, CDR3 DNA. The D gene is left open where the match is weak. Some rows mark clone size as missing; the rest say once, few, many or name a class of expanded clone.

>.|.|TRBV19|TRBJ1-1|15
CASSIVPGVKTEAFF
TGTGCCAGTAGTATAGTCCCGGGGGTAAAGACTGAAGCTTTCTTT
>.|few|TRBV4-2|TRBJ1-3|17
CASSQGGARPPGNTIYF
TGTGCCAGCAGCCAAGGGGGCGCCAGGCCGCCTGGAAACACCATATATTTT
>.|.|TRBV5-1|TRBJ2-6|15
CASTERRTGANVLTF
TGCGCCAGCACGGAGCGACGGACTGGGGCCAACGTCCTGACTTTC
>TRBD1|.|TRBV5-1|TRBJ2-7|12
CASRGQGNEQYF
TGCGCCAGCAGGGGACAGGGAAACGAGCAGTACTTC
>.|.|TRBV20-1|TRBJ2-5|11
CSAREATTQYF
TGCAGTGCTAGGGAGGCGACGACCCAGTACTTC
>.|.|TRBV7-9|TRBJ2-2|13
CASSSLTGGELFF
TGTGCCAGCAGCTCCCTAACGGGCGGGGAGCTGTTTTTT
>TRBD1|.|TRBV6-5|TRBJ1-2|15
CASSQDRRTNYGYTF
TGTGCCAGCAGTCAGGACAGGCGAACTAACTATGGCTACACCTTC
>TRBD1|few|TRBV27|TRBJ1-4|15
CASSFSGTGNEKLFF
TGTGCCAGCAGTTTTAGTGGGACAGGGAATGAAAAACTGTTTTTT
>.|.|TRBV27|TRBJ2-7|16
CASSQTRIGGSYEQYF
TGTGCCAGCAGCCAAACCCGGATAGGAGGCTCCTACGAGCAGTACTTC
>TRBD2|few|TRBV27|TRBJ2-7|16
CASGQTFLAGVYEQYF
TGTGCCAGCGGACAAACGTTCTTGGCGGGAGTCTACGAGCAGTACTTC
>.|once|TRBV6-6|TRBJ2-5|14
CASSYGTGQETQYF
TGTGCCAGCAGTTACGGCACAGGCCAAGAGACCCAGTACTTC
>.|.|TRBV15|TRBJ2-7|16
CATSSFEGAGSYEQYF
TGTGCCACCAGCAGTTTTGAGGGAGCAGGCTCCTACGAGCAGTACTTC
>TRBD1|once|TRBV27|TRBJ1-3|15
CASRGQGRNGNTIYF
TGTGCCAGCAGGGGACAGGGGCGAAACGGAAACACCATATATTTT
>TRBD2|.|TRBV7-9|TRBJ2-1|15
CASSVLAGGYNEQFF
TGTGCCAGCAGCGTACTAGCGGGAGGTTACAATGAGCAGTTCTTC
>TRBD1|once|TRBV14|TRBJ1-2|15
CASSYGQGGAYGYTF
TGTGCCAGCAGCTACGGACAGGGAGGAGCCTATGGCTACACCTTC
>.|.|TRBV6-5|TRBJ2-7|12
CASSQTAYEQYF
TGTGCCAGCAGTCAGACAGCTTACGAGCAGTACTTC
>.|.|TRBV19|TRBJ1-2|14
CASTTDSGGYGYTF
TGTGCCAGTACTACGGACTCGGGGGGGTATGGCTACACCTTC
>.|.|TRBV27|TRBJ1-2|14
CASSPSQGPYGYTF
TGTGCCAGCAGTCCTTCACAGGGTCCCTATGGCTACACCTTC
>TRBD1|.|TRBV10-3|TRBJ1-5|16
CAISASDRGNNQPQHF
TGTGCCATCAGTGCCTCAGACAGGGGTAACAATCAGCCCCAGCATTTT
>TRBD2|few|TRBV7-3|TRBJ2-1|17
CASSPAGGGGGYNEQFF
TGTGCCAGCAGCCCAGCCGGGGGGGGAGGGGGTTACAATGAGCAGTTCTTC
>.|.|TRBV5-6|TRBJ1-4|16
CASSYYIQGRDEKLFF
TGTGCCAGCAGCTACTACATTCAGGGTAGAGATGAAAAACTGTTTTTT
>TRBD1|.|TRBV30|TRBJ1-2|12
CAWLGTVYGYTF
TGTGCCTGGCTTGGGACAGTCTATGGCTACACCTTC
>TRBD1|once|TRBV6-5|TRBJ2-5|16
CASSYSGQGPQETQYF
TGTGCCAGCAGTTACTCGGGACAGGGCCCGCAAGAGACCCAGTACTTC
>TRBD1|.|TRBV18|TRBJ1-2|15
CASSPGTGDHYGYTF
TGTGCCAGCTCACCCGGGACAGGTGATCACTATGGCTACACCTTC
>TRBD1|.|TRBV6-1|TRBJ2-2|16
CASSERDRGFSGELFF
TGTGCCAGCAGTGAGAGGGACAGGGGGTTTTCCGGGGAGCTGTTTTTT
>.|.|TRBV19|TRBJ1-5|14
CASSVLNSNQPQHF
TGTGCCAGCAGTGTCCTAAATAGCAATCAGCCCCAGCATTTT
>.|.|TRBV27|TRBJ2-7|15
CASTPGIPTSYEQYF
TGTGCCAGCACCCCGGGGATACCTACCTCCTACGAGCAGTACTTC
>TRBD1|.|TRBV19|TRBJ1-4|17
CASSMGTGLATNEKLFF
TGTGCCAGTAGTATGGGGACAGGGCTCGCAACTAATGAAAAACTGTTTTTT
>TRBD1|once|TRBV29-1|TRBJ2-7|13
CSVGPGGTDEQYF
TGCAGCGTTGGTCCAGGGGGCACGGACGAGCAGTACTTC
>TRBD1|.|TRBV28|TRBJ1-5|15
CASRPRDRAYQPQHF
TGTGCCAGCCGACCCCGGGACAGGGCATATCAGCCCCAGCATTTT
>.|.|TRBV29-1|TRBJ1-1|12
CSVDGGEFSAFF
TGCAGCGTTGATGGTGGAGAGTTTTCAGCTTTCTTT
>.|.|TRBV27|TRBJ2-2|13
CASSSYRAGELFF
TGTGCCAGCAGTTCTTACAGGGCCGGGGAGCTGTTTTTT
>.|.|TRBV5-1|TRBJ2-3|14
CASSLQDARDTQYF
TGCGCCAGCAGCTTACAAGACGCTAGAGATACGCAGTATTTT